This is a list of T cell receptor beta chains from one sample in a study of blood T cell repertoires in COVID-19. Data came from immunoSEQ multiplex PCR; TCRdb stores just in-frame clones and leaves some out. The sample gives around 130,000 clones, 77% of which show up once; 6.5% to 9.5% is in the top ten. Specimen: peripheral blood. These receptor sequences come from a human donor in a cohort sampled during active COVID-19. CDR3s include the opening cysteine and the closing phenylalanine or tryptophan.

v_call: TRBV13
cdr3_aa: CASSSDREAYEQYF

v_call: TRBV19
cdr3_aa: CASSKADRATEAFF

v_call: TRBV4-1
cdr3_aa: CASSQGEQAGTDTQYF

v_call: TRBV4-1
cdr3_aa: CASSQDLSTGNYGYTF

v_call: TRBV19
cdr3_aa: CASSKDSYEQYF

v_call: TRBV19
cdr3_aa: CASSHPVGRTEAFF

v_call: TRBV30
cdr3_aa: CAWSVDSLNTEAFF

v_call: TRBV10-3
cdr3_aa: CAISDGTSGSSYEQYF

v_call: TRBV7-9
cdr3_aa: CASSLVASGGPYEQYF

v_call: TRBV10-3
cdr3_aa: CAISGLTSGDTYEQYF

v_call: TRBV6-5
cdr3_aa: CASSRGQGGYTF

v_call: TRBV6-5
cdr3_aa: CASSPVQGAQPQHF

v_call: TRBV9
cdr3_aa: CASSGPAEGYNEKLFF

v_call: TRBV27
cdr3_aa: CASRARTDYNSPLHF

v_call: TRBV2
cdr3_aa: CASSGQPNTEAFF

v_call: TRBV7-8
cdr3_aa: CASRTGLQETQYF

v_call: TRBV18
cdr3_aa: CASSPSNVGSEQYF

v_call: TRBV5-4
cdr3_aa: CASSSRDRVYGEQFF

v_call: TRBV28
cdr3_aa: CASSLPSTRSYEQYF

v_call: TRBV19
cdr3_aa: CASSLTGGGEQYF

v_call: TRBV5-1
cdr3_aa: CASSLGPRTGLGDSYEQYF

v_call: TRBV15
cdr3_aa: CATSRDRASLDTEAFF

v_call: TRBV11-2
cdr3_aa: CASSRGGYEGNAHEQYF

v_call: TRBV5-1
cdr3_aa: CASRSREGTEAFF

v_call: TRBV27
cdr3_aa: CASSLYGGDEQYF

v_call: TRBV2
cdr3_aa: CASSEYSGVDPYEQYF

v_call: TRBV5-1
cdr3_aa: CASSSDRASGANVLTF

v_call: TRBV6-1
cdr3_aa: CASSESASGRYEQYF

v_call: TRBV6-5
cdr3_aa: CASSRGQGSYGYTF

v_call: TRBV6-5
cdr3_aa: CASSYTGGNTEAFF

v_call: TRBV7-2
cdr3_aa: CASSLGRVRDTEAFF

v_call: TRBV6-1
cdr3_aa: CASSEGRLYNEQFF

v_call: TRBV28
cdr3_aa: CASSFRGVYEQYF

v_call: TRBV27
cdr3_aa: CASSPRLGGPQHF

v_call: TRBV3-1/TRBV3-2
cdr3_aa: CASSQASEQYF

v_call: TRBV29-1
cdr3_aa: CSVVAGESSGNTIYF

v_call: TRBV29-1
cdr3_aa: CSVEAFRVMNTEAFF

v_call: TRBV27
cdr3_aa: CASSLFGDEQYF

v_call: TRBV9
cdr3_aa: CASSVMAGASSYEQYF

v_call: TRBV2
cdr3_aa: CASSEGAGDGYTF

v_call: TRBV2
cdr3_aa: CASRPGQVGYTF

v_call: TRBV6-1
cdr3_aa: CASSEARVNTEAFF

v_call: TRBV7-9
cdr3_aa: CASSLISGGMNTEAFF

v_call: TRBV14
cdr3_aa: CASSHLGQGIYEQYF

v_call: TRBV7-2
cdr3_aa: CASSSAGTGAYEQYF